Below are 12 T cell receptor beta chains sequenced from a single sample in a study of T cell responses to AZD1222 COVID-19 vaccine. Method: immunoSEQ multiplex PCR; TCRdb's copy keeps in-frame clones and lacks some. In the table there are roughly 140,000 clones, around four fifths of which are singletons. The sequenced sample was peripheral blood, obtained on day 0 of MenACWY control vaccination. These receptors all stem from an adult in good health.

The V and J genes are TRBV6-1 and TRBJ1-2; D is ambiguous. The CDR3 has 12 amino acids. The germline CDR1 and CDR2 sequences are MNHNS and SASEGT. Trimming stripped 3 bases from V and 4 bases from J, with 6 bases between. CDR3 nucleotides: TGTGCCAGCAGTGACAGGACCTATGGCTACACCTTC. This sequence encodes CASSDRTYGYTF.

V is TRBV6-1 and J is TRBJ1-1; TRBD1 might be the D (6 bases). There are 15 residues in the CDR3. V gave up 3 bases and J gave up 1 base, with 12 bases separating them. Germline V lookup: CDR1 MNHNS, CDR2 SASEGT. CDR3 nucleotide sequence: TGTGCCAGCAGTGAGCAGGGGCTAACGAACACTGAAGCTTTCTTT. Encoded protein: CASSEQGLTNTEAFF.

The rearrangement uses TRBV6-5 and TRBJ2-2, with 7 bases that match TRBD1. The trim removed 3 bases at V and 4 bases at J, leaving 5 bases unmatched. The CDR3 has 15 residues. Per germline, CDR1 MNHEY and CDR2 SVGAGI. The CDR3: CASSYTGASTGELFF. CDR3 DNA: TGTGCCAGCAGTTATACAGGGGCGAGCACCGGGGAGCTGTTTTTT.

The chain links TRBV2 to TRBJ2-1, with TRBD1 matching over 9 bases. The length of the CDR3 is 16 residues. Germline CDR1 SNHLY, CDR2 FYNNEI. The V segment lost 7 bases and the J segment 6 bases; nucleotides outside the gene matches: 13. The CDR3 loop reads CASINVAGTGSNEQFF. CDR3 nucleotides: TGTGCCAGCATCAACGTGGCGGGGACAGGGTCCAATGAGCAGTTCTTC.

V gene TRBV11-3 combines with J gene TRBJ2-2, with TRBD1 matching over 8 bases. CDR1 SGHNT and CDR2 YENEEA come from the germline V gene. The CDR3 has 15 residues. CDR3 sequence (DNA): TGTGCTAAACATACAGGGGGAACGAACACCGGGGAGCTGTTTTTT. It specifies CAKHTGGTNTGELFF.

The chain is built from TRBV4-1 and TRBJ1-5; 7 bases fit TRBD1. Germline CDR1 MGHRA, CDR2 YSYEKL. The CDR3 length is 16 residues. Trimming removed 4 bases from V and 6 bases from J; junction bases left unmatched: 12. Written as DNA, the CDR3 is TGCGCCAGCAGCCCCCCTGGGAAGGGGGCCGTTCAGCCCCAGCATTTT. This encodes CASSPPGKGAVQPQHF.

This chain uses TRBV6-1 with TRBJ1-4; maybe TRBD1 (5 bases). V gave up 3 bases and J gave up 3 bases, with 5 bases separating them. Per germline, CDR1 MNHNS and CDR2 SASEGT. This CDR3 comprises 13 residues. The CDR3 loop is CASSDRANEKLFF. The CDR3 coding sequence is TGTGCCAGCAGTGACAGGGCTAATGAAAAACTGTTTTTT.

J is TRBJ1-2 and V is TRBV6-2 or TRBV6-3; 10 nucleotides line up with TRBD1. Germline trimming cut 2 bases from V and 6 bases from J; bases unmatched to any gene: 9. The CDR3 is 16 amino acids. CDR1 MNHEY and CDR2 SVGEGT come from the germline V gene. In nucleotides, the CDR3 is TGTGCCAGCAGTTACACGCGAGACAGGGGGCCTGATGGCTACACCTTC. Translating gives CASSYTRDRGPDGYTF.

The chain combines TRBV5-4 with TRBJ1-5; the D is unclear. The CDR3 runs 16 residues. Trimming took 2 bases from V and 2 from J, leaving 14 bases between them. Germline CDR1 is SGHNT and CDR2 is YYREEE (reference sequence). CDR3 nucleotides: TGTGCCAGCAGCTTCGGTGGGTCAGAAGGCAATCAGCCCCAGCATTTT. Translating it yields CASSFGGSEGNQPQHF. The full variable domain, in which reference TRBV5-4 and TRBJ1-5 provide the parts outside the CDR3, is ETGVTQSPTHLIKTRGQQVTLRCSSQSGHNTVSWYQQALGQGPQFIFQYYREEENGRGNFPPRFSGLQFPNYSSELNVNALELDDSALYLCASSFGGSEGNQPQHFGDGTRLSIL.

The CDR3 DNA sequence: TGTGCCAGCAGTCTAATGACAGGGAACTATGGCTACACCTTC. Protein: CASSLMTGNYGYTF. The V call is TRBV6-5, the J call TRBJ1-2; 7 nucleotides agree with TRBD1. J was trimmed by 2 bases and V by 5 bases; bases with no gene match: 5. The CDR3 is 14 amino acids. From germline, CDR1 is MNHEY and CDR2 SVGAGI.

The chain carries TRBV6-5 and TRBJ2-2, with TRBD1 matching 9 bases. Germline assignment: CDR1 MNHEY and CDR2 SVGAGI. CDR3 length equals 14 residues. Trimming removed 6 bases from V and 8 bases from J; junction bases left unmatched: 7. CDR3 in amino acids: CASSSGQGIGELFF. The CDR3 bases are TGTGCCAGCAGCTCGGGACAGGGAATTGGGGAGCTGTTTTTT.

Note on this clone: One end of the junction does not line up with germline, which may come from a read error. The J gene is TRBJ1-5, the V gene TRBV6-1; possibly TRBD1 for D (5 bases). From germline, CDR1 is MNHNS and CDR2 SASEGT. CDR3 length equals 13 residues. As DNA, the CDR3 is TGTGCCAGCAGTGAAGGGACACCTCAGTCCCAGCATTTT. The encoded protein is CASSEGTPQSQHF.